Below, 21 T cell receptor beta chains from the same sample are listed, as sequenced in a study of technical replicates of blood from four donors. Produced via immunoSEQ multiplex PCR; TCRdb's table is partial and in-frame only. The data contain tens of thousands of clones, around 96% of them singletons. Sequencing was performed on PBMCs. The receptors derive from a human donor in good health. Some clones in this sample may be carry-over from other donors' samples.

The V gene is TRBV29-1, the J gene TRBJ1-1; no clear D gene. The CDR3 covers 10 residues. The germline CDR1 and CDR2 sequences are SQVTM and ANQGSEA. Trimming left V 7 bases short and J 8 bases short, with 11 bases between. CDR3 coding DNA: TGCAGCGCCGGGGAGGGAGAAGCTTTCTTT. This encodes CSAGEGEAFF. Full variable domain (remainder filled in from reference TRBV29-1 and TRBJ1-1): SAVISQKPSRDICQRGTSLTIQCQVDSQVTMMFWYRQQPGQSLTLIATANQGSEATYESGFVIDKFPISRPNLTFSTLTVSNMSPEDSSIYLCSAGEGEAFFGQGTRLTVV.

The CDR3 protein is CASSIDRGDIQYF. The CDR3, as DNA: TGTGCCAGCAGCATCGACAGGGGTGACATTCAGTACTTC. The gene calls are TRBV11-1 and TRBJ2-4; 8 nucleotides line up with TRBD1. The CDR3 is made up of 13 amino acids. CDR1 is SGHAT, CDR2 FQDESV, per germline (reference sequence). V shed 5 bases, J shed 8 bases, and the junction held 5 bases outside the gene matches.

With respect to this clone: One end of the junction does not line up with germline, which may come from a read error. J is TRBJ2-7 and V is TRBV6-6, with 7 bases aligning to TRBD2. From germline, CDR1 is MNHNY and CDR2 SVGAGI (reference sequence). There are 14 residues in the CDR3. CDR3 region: CASRGSGTSSEQYF. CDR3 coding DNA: TGTGCCAGCAGGGGAAGCGGGACCTCCTCCGAGCAGTACTTC.

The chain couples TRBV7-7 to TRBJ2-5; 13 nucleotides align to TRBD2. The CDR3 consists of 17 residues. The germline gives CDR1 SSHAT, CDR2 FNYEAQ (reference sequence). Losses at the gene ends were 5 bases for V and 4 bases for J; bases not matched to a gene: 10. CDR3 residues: CASSATSGGPLVETQYF. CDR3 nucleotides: TGTGCCAGCAGCGCGACTAGCGGGGGGCCACTTGTAGAGACCCAGTACTTC.

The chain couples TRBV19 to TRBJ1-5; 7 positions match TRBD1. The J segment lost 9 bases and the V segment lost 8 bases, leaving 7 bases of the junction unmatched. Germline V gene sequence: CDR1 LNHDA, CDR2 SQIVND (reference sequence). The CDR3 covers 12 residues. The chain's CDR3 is CASEQGSGPQHF. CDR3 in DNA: TGTGCCAGTGAACAGGGGAGTGGGCCCCAGCATTTT.

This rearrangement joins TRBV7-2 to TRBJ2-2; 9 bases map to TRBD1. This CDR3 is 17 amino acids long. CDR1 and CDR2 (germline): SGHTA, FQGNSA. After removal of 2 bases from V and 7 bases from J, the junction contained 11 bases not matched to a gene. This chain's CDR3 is CASSLLGQGSRNGELFF. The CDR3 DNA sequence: TGTGCCAGCAGCTTATTGGGACAGGGCTCCCGCAACGGGGAGCTGTTTTTT. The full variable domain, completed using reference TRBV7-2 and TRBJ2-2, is GAGVSQSPSNKVTEKGKDVELRCDPISGHTALYWYRQSLGQGLEFLIYFQGNSAPDKSGLPSDRFSAERTGGSVSTLTIQRTQQEDSAVYLCASSLLGQGSRNGELFFGEGSRLTVL.

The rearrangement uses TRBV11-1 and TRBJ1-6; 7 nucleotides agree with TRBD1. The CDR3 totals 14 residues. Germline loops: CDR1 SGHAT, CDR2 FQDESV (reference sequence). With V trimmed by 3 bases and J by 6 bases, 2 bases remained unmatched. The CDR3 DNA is TGTGCCAGCAGCTTCGACAGGGTTAATTCACCCCTCCACTTT. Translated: CASSFDRVNSPLHF. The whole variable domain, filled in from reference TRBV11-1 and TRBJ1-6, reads EAEVAQSPRYKITEKSQAVAFWCDPISGHATLYWYRQILGQGPELLVQFQDESVVDDSQLPKDRFSAERLKGVDSTLKIQPAELGDSAMYLCASSFDRVNSPLHFGNGTRLTVT.

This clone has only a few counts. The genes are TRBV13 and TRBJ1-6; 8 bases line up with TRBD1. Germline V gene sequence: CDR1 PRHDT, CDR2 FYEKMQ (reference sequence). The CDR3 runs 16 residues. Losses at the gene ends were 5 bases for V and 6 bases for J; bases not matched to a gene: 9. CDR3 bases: TGTGCCAGCAGCAACAACCGGGACAGGCGTAATTCACCCCTCCACTTT. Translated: CASSNNRDRRNSPLHF.

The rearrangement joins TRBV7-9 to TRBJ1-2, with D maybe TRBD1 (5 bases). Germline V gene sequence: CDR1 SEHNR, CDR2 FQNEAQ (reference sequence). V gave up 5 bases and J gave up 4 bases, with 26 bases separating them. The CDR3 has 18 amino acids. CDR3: CASSRTNMGPRLGYGYTF. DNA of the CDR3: TGTGCCAGCAGCCGTACTAACATGGGGCCCCGGCTGGGCTATGGCTACACCTTC.

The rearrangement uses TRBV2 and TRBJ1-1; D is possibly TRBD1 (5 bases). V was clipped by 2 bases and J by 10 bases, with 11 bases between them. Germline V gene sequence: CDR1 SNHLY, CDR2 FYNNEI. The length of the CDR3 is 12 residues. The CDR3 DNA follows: TGTGCCAGCAGTGAACAGGGTTTGGGAGCTTTCTTT. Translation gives CASSEQGLGAFF.

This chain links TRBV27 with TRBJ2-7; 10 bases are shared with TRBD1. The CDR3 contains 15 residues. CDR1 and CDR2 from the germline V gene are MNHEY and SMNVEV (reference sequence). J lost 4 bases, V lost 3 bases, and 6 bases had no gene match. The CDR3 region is CASSFPGTGVYEQYF. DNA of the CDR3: TGTGCCAGCAGTTTCCCCGGGACAGGGGTATACGAGCAGTACTTC.

CDR3 amino acids: CASSQDLLTTSRNTGELFF. The CDR3 DNA reads TGTGCCAGCAGCCAAGATCTGTTGACGACTAGCAGAAACACCGGGGAGCTGTTTTTT. The chain uses TRBV4-2 and TRBJ2-2; TRBD2 aligns across 7 bases. Losses at the gene ends were 0 bases for V and 2 bases for J; bases not matched to a gene: 12. Germline V gene sequence: CDR1 LGHNA, CDR2 YNFKEQ. The CDR3 contains 19 residues.

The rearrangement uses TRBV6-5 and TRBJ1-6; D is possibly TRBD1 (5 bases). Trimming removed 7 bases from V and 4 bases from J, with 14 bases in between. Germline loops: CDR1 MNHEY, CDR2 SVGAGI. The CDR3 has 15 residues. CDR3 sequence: CASTPGSSYNSPLHF. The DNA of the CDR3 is TGTGCCAGCACCCCAGGGTCTTCTTATAATTCACCCCTCCACTTT.

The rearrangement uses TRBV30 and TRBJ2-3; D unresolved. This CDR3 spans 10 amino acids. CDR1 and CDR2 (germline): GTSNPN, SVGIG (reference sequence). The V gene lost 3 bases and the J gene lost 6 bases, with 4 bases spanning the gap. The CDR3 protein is CAWRRDTQYF. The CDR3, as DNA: TGTGCCTGGAGGAGGGATACGCAGTATTTT.

CDR3 residues: CASSQEYLAGTDTQYF. The CDR3 nucleotides read TGTGCCAGCAGCCAAGAATACCTAGCAGGCACAGATACGCAGTATTTT. The chain links TRBV4-2 to TRBJ2-3; D might be TRBD2 (5 bases). Trimming shortened V by 0 bases and J by 1 base, and 11 bases separated the two germline ends. Germline CDR1 and CDR2: LGHNA and YNFKEQ. CDR3 length: 16 residues.

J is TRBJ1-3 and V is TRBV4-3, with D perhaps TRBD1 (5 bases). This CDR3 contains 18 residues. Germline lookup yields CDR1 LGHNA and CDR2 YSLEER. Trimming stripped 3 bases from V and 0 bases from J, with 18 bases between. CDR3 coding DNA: TGCGCCAGCAGCCAGGAAATAAGACAGCCAACCTCTGGAAACACCATATATTTT. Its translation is CASSQEIRQPTSGNTIYF.

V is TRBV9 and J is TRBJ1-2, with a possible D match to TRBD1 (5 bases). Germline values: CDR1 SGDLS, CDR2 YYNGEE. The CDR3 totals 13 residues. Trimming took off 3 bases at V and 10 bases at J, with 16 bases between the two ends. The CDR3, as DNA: TGTGCCAGCAGCGCTGGGGGGGGTTCCCTCTACACCTTC. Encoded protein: CASSAGGGSLYTF.

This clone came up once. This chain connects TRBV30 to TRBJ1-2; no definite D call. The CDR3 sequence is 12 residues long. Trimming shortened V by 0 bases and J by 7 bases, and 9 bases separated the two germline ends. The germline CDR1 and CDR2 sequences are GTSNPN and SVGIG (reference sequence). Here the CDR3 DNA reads TGTGCCTGGAGTGTATCCGCGTCTGGCTACACCTTC. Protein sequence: CAWSVSASGYTF.

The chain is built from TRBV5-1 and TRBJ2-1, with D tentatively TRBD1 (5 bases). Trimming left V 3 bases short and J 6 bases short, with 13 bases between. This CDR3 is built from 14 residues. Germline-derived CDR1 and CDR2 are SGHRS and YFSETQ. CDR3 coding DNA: TGCGCCAGCAGCTGGGCCACAGGTATCAATGAGCAGTTCTTC. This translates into CASSWATGINEQFF.

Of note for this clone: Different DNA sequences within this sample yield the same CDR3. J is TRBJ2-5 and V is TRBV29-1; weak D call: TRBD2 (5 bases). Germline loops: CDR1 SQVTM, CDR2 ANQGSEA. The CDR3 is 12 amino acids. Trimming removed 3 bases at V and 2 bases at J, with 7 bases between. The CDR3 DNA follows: TGCAGCGTTGATCGAGGGCAAGAGACCCAGTACTTC. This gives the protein CSVDRGQETQYF.

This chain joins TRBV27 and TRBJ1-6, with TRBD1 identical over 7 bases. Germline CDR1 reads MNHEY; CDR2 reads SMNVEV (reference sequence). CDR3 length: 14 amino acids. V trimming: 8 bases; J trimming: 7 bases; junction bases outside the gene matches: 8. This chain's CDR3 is CASQLRTGNSPLHF. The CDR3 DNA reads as TGTGCCAGCCAACTAAGGACAGGAAATTCACCCCTCCACTTT.